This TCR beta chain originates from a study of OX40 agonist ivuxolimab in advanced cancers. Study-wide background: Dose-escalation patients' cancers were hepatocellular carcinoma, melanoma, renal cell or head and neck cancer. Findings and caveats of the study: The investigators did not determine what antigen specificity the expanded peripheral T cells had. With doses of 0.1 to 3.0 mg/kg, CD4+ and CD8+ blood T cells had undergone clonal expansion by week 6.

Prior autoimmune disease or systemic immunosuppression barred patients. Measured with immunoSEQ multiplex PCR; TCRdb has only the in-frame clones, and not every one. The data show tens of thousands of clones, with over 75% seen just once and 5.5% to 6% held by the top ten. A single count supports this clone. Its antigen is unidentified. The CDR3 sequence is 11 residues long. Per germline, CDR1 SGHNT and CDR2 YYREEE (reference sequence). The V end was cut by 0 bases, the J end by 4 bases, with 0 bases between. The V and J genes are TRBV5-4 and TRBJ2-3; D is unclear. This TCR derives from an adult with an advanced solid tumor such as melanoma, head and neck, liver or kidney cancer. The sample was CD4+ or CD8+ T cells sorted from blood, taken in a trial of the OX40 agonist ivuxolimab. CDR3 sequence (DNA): TGTGCCAGCAGCTTGGCAGATACGCAGTATTTT. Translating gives CASSLADTQYF.